This T cell receptor beta chain is from a study of metastatic and nonmetastatic thyroid tumors. About the research overall: Both malignant and benign thyroid patients supplied peripheral blood and tumor or nodule tissue samples, across which the repertoires of these patients were then compared. Overall study findings and caveats: Relative to benign nodules, malignant thyroid tumors were reportedly characterized by significantly elevated TCR beta diversity in blood and tumor.

There are many counts of this clone. Its antigen is not identified. The CDR3 length is 14 residues. The germline gives CDR1 LNHDA, CDR2 SQIVND (reference sequence). Treatment of any kind had been given to no patient before thyroid surgery. TCRdb redid the clone calls on the PCR reads using MiXCR. The sample includes 35,000 to 40,000 clones, less than 30% seen only once; the top ten take under 13%. This clonotype was sampled from a male donor with papillary thyroid cancer or a benign thyroid nodule (not recorded which). Some clones in this sample may be carry-over from other donors' samples. Material for sequencing was blood. V and J are TRBV19 and TRBJ2-5; 8 nucleotides line up with TRBD2. CDR3 in amino acids: CASGGGRRRETQYF. CDR3 DNA sequence: TGTGCGTCGGGGGGGGGCCGCCGTCGCGAGACCCAGTACTTC.